This T cell receptor beta chain is from a study of T cell changes during pregnancy in multiple sclerosis. Profiled with immunoSEQ multiplex PCR; TCRdb holds only in-frame clones, not every one. The table shows fewer than 40,000 clones, with 90% occurring only once. The CDR3 spans 12 residues. Germline loops: CDR1 ENHRY, CDR2 SYGVKD. The V end was cut by 4 bases, the J end by 7 bases, with 9 bases between. The material was CD4+ T cells from peripheral blood mononuclear cells, obtained in the first trimester of pregnancy. The TCR sequence derives from a female donor in good health, enrolled as a control in a pregnancy study. V is TRBV10-3 and J is TRBJ2-3, with D hard to call. CDR3: CAISGQAYTQYF. In DNA, the CDR3 is TGTGCCATCAGTGGGCAGGCGTATACGCAGTATTTT.